The present T cell receptor beta chain was sequenced within a study of persistence of HIV-infected CD4 T cells. Study-wide findings and caveats: Proviral oligoclonality tracked with TCR oligoclonality within the same sorted cells.

Lysates of CMV-infected fibroblasts at 10 ug/mL stimulated these cells. CD40L/CD69 double-negative CD45RO-high memory CD4+ T cells were collected. Adults with HIV-1 started suppressive ART while chronically infected. A roughly 19-hour stimulation of CD8-depleted PBMCs used anti-CD28/CD49d costimulation, CD40-blocking antibody and enfuvirtide. On this clone: Antigen specificity is unknown.

The CDR3 has 15 residues. Trimming left V 0 bases short and J 7 bases short, with 14 bases between. Germline V gives CDR1 SGDLS, CDR2 YYNGEE. The immunoSEQ assay was version 4, run in survey mode. Genomic DNA was diluted to around 10 ng/uL, up to roughly 1 ug per sample. The protocol was immunoSEQ multiplex PCR, while the TCRdb copy is restricted to in-frame clones and leaves out a portion. The sample has 35,000 to 40,000 clones; 80% are singletons. The clonotype comes from an adult man with HIV who was CMV-seropositive. This specimen was CD4+ T cells sorted from PBMCs after approximately 19-hour stimulation, taken from a patient who received antiretroviral therapy. This chain joins TRBV9 and TRBJ2-1; tentatively, D is TRBD1 or TRBD2 (5 bases each). This CDR3 is CASSVDGGNWNEQFF. DNA for the CDR3: TGTGCCAGCAGCGTAGATGGGGGAAATTGGAATGAGCAGTTCTTC.